These 23 T cell receptor beta chains came from one sample sequenced in a study of T cell repertoires in cytomegalovirus infection. TCRdb reprocessed the reads via MiXCR and lists one record per CDR3 protein. The table shows 450,000 to 600,000 distinct CDR3 sequences, with around a third occurring only once. What these receptors recognize is not known. The starting material was cultured PBMCs, obtained from culture after CMV antigen stimulation. These receptors were collected from a human donor in good health (CMV status not recorded). Some clones in this sample may be carry-over from other donors' samples.

This clonotype has just a few counts. The CDR3 loop reads CASSSWGQGLDRQYF. The CDR3 DNA is TGTGCCAGCAGCTCTTGGGGACAGGGATTAGATAGGCAGTACTTC. The chain is built from TRBV7-6 and TRBJ2-7, with 9 bases matching TRBD1. Germline loops: CDR1 SGHVS, CDR2 FNYEAQ. This CDR3 is built from 15 residues. V dropped 4 bases and J dropped 9; count of bases not matched to a gene: 13.

Ten or more counts support this clonotype. The genes are TRBV7-2 and TRBJ2-1; no clear D. CDR1 and CDR2 (germline): SGHTA, FQGNSA. The CDR3 loop spans 17 amino acids. V was shortened by 7 bases and J by 3 bases, with 22 bases between the two germline ends. CDR3 coding DNA: TGTGCCAGCACCCGCTTACGAGCAGATTTGGGCTACAATGAGCAGTTCTTC. Residues: CASTRLRADLGYNEQFF.

This chain links TRBV3-1 with TRBJ2-1, with a tentative D call TRBD2 (6 bases). Germline CDR1 and CDR2: LGHDT and YNNKEL (reference sequence). V lost 2 bases, J lost 0 bases, and 8 bases lay in between. CDR3 size: 15 residues. The CDR3: CASSQPTSSYNEQFF. DNA of the CDR3: TGTGCCAGCAGCCAACCGACTAGCTCCTACAATGAGCAGTTCTTC.

This chain joins TRBV20-1 and TRBJ2-1, with 11 positions matching TRBD2. The germline V gene has CDR1 DFQATT and CDR2 SNEGSKA (reference sequence). This CDR3 contains 16 residues. Unmatched junction bases numbered 11, after V lost 5 bases and J lost 5 bases. The CDR3 region is CSAGLLGLAANNEQFF. The DNA for the CDR3 is TGCAGTGCTGGCTTATTGGGACTAGCGGCAAACAATGAGCAGTTCTTC.

The count of this clonotype is one. The chain links TRBV28 to TRBJ1-1; perhaps TRBD1 as D (6 bases). The CDR3 is 14 amino acids. Trimming cost V 5 bases and J 8 bases, with 18 bases left between them. Germline V gene data show CDR1 as MDHEN and CDR2 as SYDVKM. CDR3 sequence (DNA): TGTGCCAGCAGTGCCGTTTTAGGGGGGGGCGAAGCTTTCTTT. Amino acid sequence: CASSAVLGGGEAFF.

The V gene is TRBV20-1, the J gene TRBJ2-7; 9 nucleotides agree with TRBD2. CDR1 and CDR2 (germline): DFQATT, SNEGSKA (reference sequence). V trimming: 7 bases; J trimming: 5 bases; junction bases outside the gene matches: 12. There are 14 residues in the CDR3. The CDR3: CSVRGSASGNEQYF. The CDR3 region has the DNA TGCAGTGTCAGAGGGAGTGCTAGCGGGAACGAGCAGTACTTC.

This clonotype was counted a few times. The rearrangement links TRBV12-5 to TRBJ2-7, with 11 bases matching TRBD1. The CDR3 is 16 residues long. V dropped 0 bases and J dropped 5; count of bases not matched to a gene: 6. Looked up from germline, CDR1 is LGHNT and CDR2 is FRNRAP. The CDR3 here is CASGLVLRDRGNEQYV. The CDR3 DNA sequence: TGTGCTAGTGGTTTGGTATTAAGGGACAGGGGGAACGAGCAGTACGTC.

The chain links TRBV6-2 or TRBV6-3 to TRBJ2-1; the match to TRBD1 covers 8 bases. The junction had 4 bases not matched to a gene; V was cut back by 10 bases and J by 8 bases. The CDR3 spans 11 residues. Germline CDR1 MNHEY, CDR2 SVGEGT. CDR3 bases: TGTGCCACTCAGGACAGGGATGAGCAGTTCTTC. Its translation is CATQDRDEQFF.

The chain couples TRBV7-9 to TRBJ2-7; the D gene is possibly TRBD1 (5 bases). Trimming left V 5 bases short and J 3 bases short, with 8 bases between. Per the germline V gene, CDR1 is SEHNR and CDR2 is FQNEAQ (reference sequence). The CDR3 runs to 12 residues. The CDR3 loop reads CASSQQDYEQYF. CDR3 DNA sequence: TGTGCCAGCAGCCAACAGGACTACGAGCAGTACTTC.

This clonotype turned up a few times. The chain uses TRBV24-1 and TRBJ2-1; TRBD2 agrees at 10 bases. V was pared by 1 base and J by 8 bases, with 7 bases of the junction left unmatched. The CDR3 contains 16 residues. CDR1 is KGHDR and CDR2 is SFDVKD in the germline V gene. This CDR3 is CATSDFSSGSSHEQFF. The CDR3 coding sequence is TGTGCCACCAGTGATTTTTCTAGCGGGAGTTCTCATGAGCAGTTCTTC.

This clonotype showed up just a few times. This CDR3 is CASSFGSAGVGSYEQYF. The CDR3 DNA sequence: TGTGCCAGCAGCTTTGGTTCGGCGGGAGTAGGCTCCTACGAGCAGTACTTC. The chain has TRBV7-2 and TRBJ2-7, with 7 positions matching TRBD2. CDR3 length: 17 residues. Germline V lookup: CDR1 SGHTA, CDR2 FQGNSA. J lost 0 bases, V lost 3 bases, and 11 bases had no gene match.

The V call is TRBV13, the J call TRBJ1-2; a possible D gene is TRBD1 (6 bases). V lost 4 bases and J 8 bases, leaving 17 bases between the germline ends. CDR3 length equals 14 residues. Germline V lookup: CDR1 PRHDT, CDR2 FYEKMQ (reference sequence). The CDR3 nucleotides are TGTGCCAGCAGCTACCTCTTCAGGGGCGGGGGCTACACCTTC. Protein: CASSYLFRGGGYTF.

The chain recombines TRBV5-4 with TRBJ2-3; TRBD2 aligns across 7 bases. The CDR3 is 14 residues long. With V trimmed by 4 bases and J by 4 bases, 6 bases remained unmatched. Looked up from germline, CDR1 is SGHNT and CDR2 is YYREEE (reference sequence). Here the CDR3 reads CASSPGLDADTQYF. The CDR3 DNA follows: TGTGCCAGCAGCCCCGGACTAGATGCAGATACGCAGTATTTT.

The chain is built from TRBV19 and TRBJ2-1; 14 bases match TRBD2. The germline gives CDR1 LNHDA, CDR2 SQIVND (reference sequence). V was clipped by 9 bases and J by 0 bases; unmatched bases: 4. This CDR3 spans 16 amino acids. In DNA form, the CDR3 reads TGTGCCAGCCGGACTAGCGGGAGGTCCTCCTACAATGAGCAGTTCTTC. Translated, it gives CASRTSGRSSYNEQFF.

The gene calls are TRBV7-9 and TRBJ2-2; D not certain. V lost 0 bases, J lost 0 bases, and 8 bases lay in between. The germline gives CDR1 SEHNR, CDR2 FQNEAQ (reference sequence). The CDR3 has 16 residues. The CDR3 sequence: CASSLARRANTGELFF. The CDR3 nucleotides read TGTGCCAGCAGCTTAGCTCGCAGAGCGAACACCGGGGAGCTGTTTTTT. The variable domain in full, completed from reference TRBV7-9 and TRBJ2-2, reads DTGVSQNPRHKITKRGQNVTFRCDPISEHNRLYWYRQTLGQGPEFLTYFQNEAQLEKSRLLSDRFSAERPKGSFSTLEIQRTEQGDSAMYLCASSLARRANTGELFFGEGSRLTVL.

This clonotype was counted only a few times. The J gene is TRBJ2-1, the V gene TRBV6-6; D not certain. Germline V gene sequence: CDR1 MNHNY, CDR2 SVGAGI (reference sequence). V was cut by 6 bases and J by 9 bases, with 9 bases left in between. This CDR3 has 11 amino acids. CDR3 DNA sequence: TGTGCCAGCAGGAACGTGGGTGAGCAGTTCTTC. Residues: CASRNVGEQFF.

V gene TRBV7-2 combines with J gene TRBJ1-1; a weak D match, TRBD1 (5 bases). Germline CDR1 is SGHTA and CDR2 is FQGNSA. Trimming stripped 1 base from V and 4 bases from J, with 16 bases between. The CDR3 spans 16 residues. CDR3 DNA sequence: TGTGCCAGCAGCTTAGAACTTCTCTCCAGGGCCACTGAAGCTTTCTTT. Protein product: CASSLELLSRATEAFF. Using reference TRBV7-2 and TRBJ1-1 for the parts outside the CDR3, the full variable domain is GAGVSQSPSNKVTEKGKDVELRCDPISGHTALYWYRQSLGQGLEFLIYFQGNSAPDKSGLPSDRFSAERTGGSVSTLTIQRTQQEDSAVYLCASSLELLSRATEAFFGQGTRLTVV.

The chain couples TRBV7-6 to TRBJ2-5; TRBD1 matches 8 bases. The CDR3 has 14 residues. Germline-derived CDR1 and CDR2 are SGHVS and FNYEAQ. The V and J ends lost 0 bases and 5 bases, in that order; junction bases with no gene match: 2. The CDR3, as DNA: TGTGCCAGCAGCTTAGCGCACAGGGGGGAGACCCAGTACTTC. This codes for CASSLAHRGETQYF.

In this sample, this clonotype turned up a few times. The chain is built from TRBV27 and TRBJ2-2; weak D call: TRBD2 (5 bases). Between the trimmed V and J ends, which lost 6 bases and 5 bases, there was a span of 10 bases. Germline V gene lookup returns CDR1 MNHEY and CDR2 SMNVEV (reference sequence). The CDR3 has 13 residues. The CDR3 DNA reads TGTGCCAGCAGGCTCGGAGGAACCGGGGAGCTGTTTTTT. Protein: CASRLGGTGELFF.

This chain connects TRBV9 to TRBJ2-7; 11 bases are a match to TRBD1. Germline V lookup: CDR1 SGDLS, CDR2 YYNGEE. CDR3 size: 15 residues. Losses at the gene ends were 2 bases for V and 3 bases for J; bases not matched to a gene: 4. Here the CDR3 reads CASSVAGTGGYEQYF. The CDR3 bases are TGTGCCAGCAGCGTTGCCGGGACAGGGGGCTACGAGCAGTACTTC.

The V gene is TRBV30, the J gene TRBJ2-1, with TRBD2 matching 8 bases. Germline V gene lookup returns CDR1 GTSNPN and CDR2 SVGIG (reference sequence). Unmatched junction bases numbered 7, after V lost 7 bases and J lost 5 bases. The CDR3 is 13 amino acids. The DNA for the CDR3 is TGTGCCTTTAGCCGAGCGGGGGACAATGAGCAGTTCTTC. This translates into CAFSRAGDNEQFF.

This clonotype has a handful of counts. This chain links TRBV9 with TRBJ2-3; TRBD2 matches 8 bases. The V and J ends lost 6 bases and 1 base, in that order; junction bases with no gene match: 4. Germline CDR1 reads SGDLS; CDR2 reads YYNGEE. This CDR3 is built from 14 residues. As DNA, the CDR3 is TGTGCCAGCAACCGAGCGGGAGGCACAGATACGCAGTATTTT. Its translation: CASNRAGGTDTQYF. The full variable domain, completed using reference TRBV9 and TRBJ2-3, is DSGVTQTPKHLITATGQRVTLRCSPRSGDLSVYWYQQSLDQGLQFLIQYYNGEERAKGNILERFSAQQFPDLHSELNLSSLELGDSALYFCASNRAGGTDTQYFGPGTRLTVL.

This chain links TRBV5-6 with TRBJ2-5, with 7 bases aligning to TRBD2. Germline lookup yields CDR1 SGHDT and CDR2 YYEEEE. The CDR3 is 17 amino acids. With 5 bases clipped from V and 2 bases from J, the junction kept 15 bases outside the gene matches. CDR3 loop: CASRGVRRTRNQETQYF. CDR3 nucleotide sequence: TGTGCCAGCAGGGGAGTGCGTCGGACTAGAAATCAAGAGACCCAGTACTTC.